This is a list of T cell receptor beta chains from one sample in a study of T cell changes during pregnancy in multiple sclerosis. The assay was immunoSEQ multiplex PCR, and TCRdb's table has in-frame clones only and misses some. The table shows 70,000 to 100,000 clones, with 80% to 95% occurring only once. Sequenced here: peripheral blood, sampled in the first trimester of pregnancy. The source is a female donor with multiple sclerosis, enrolled in a pregnancy study. CDR3s include the opening cysteine and the closing phenylalanine or tryptophan. Fields, in order: V gene, clone size, J gene, D gene, CDR3 protein, CDR3 DNA. D genes are given only for firm matches. Clone size is given for some rows only: seen once, a few or many times, or a class if the clone is expanded.

TRBV6-5,NA,TRBJ1-3,NA,CASSFTEGGNTIYF,TGTGCCAGCAGTTTCACAGAAGGAGGAAACACCATATATTTT
TRBV7-9,NA,TRBJ2-6,NA,CASSSSSGANVLTF,TGTGCCAGCAGCTCCAGCTCTGGGGCCAACGTCCTGACTTTC
TRBV18,NA,TRBJ1-5,NA,CRDQPQHF,TGTAGAGATCAGCCCCAGCATTTT
TRBV9,NA,TRBJ2-1,TRBD2,CASSGPSGSSYNEQFF,TGTGCCAGCAGCGGTCCTAGCGGGAGCTCCTACAATGAGCAGTTCTTC
TRBV6-6,NA,TRBJ2-2,TRBD1,CASSYGYRGVGGELFF,TGTGCCAGCAGTTATGGTTACAGGGGTGTTGGCGGGGAGCTGTTTTTT
TRBV29-1,NA,TRBJ2-7,NA,CSGKTNSYEQYF,TGCAGCGGGAAGACTAACTCCTACGAGCAGTACTTC
TRBV15,NA,TRBJ1-3,TRBD1,CATSGRQGGSGNTIYF,TGTGCCACCAGCGGCCGACAGGGCGGCTCTGGAAACACCATATATTTT
TRBV21-1,NA,TRBJ1-4,NA,CASSKVLRVGQFRFF,TGTGCCAGCAGCAAAGTACTTAGGGTGGGGCAGTTCCGATTTTTT
TRBV30,NA,TRBJ2-7,NA,CAWSVNWEYVPYEQYF,TGTGCCTGGAGTGTTAATTGGGAGTACGTTCCCTACGAGCAGTACTTC
TRBV6-1,NA,TRBJ2-2,NA,CASTEQGVGTGELFF,TGTGCCAGCACCGAACAGGGAGTGGGAACCGGGGAGCTGTTTTTT
TRBV5-1,NA,TRBJ1-1,NA,CASSLEGPGVGTEAFF,TGCGCCAGCAGCTTGGAGGGGCCAGGGGTCGGGACTGAAGCTTTCTTT
TRBV29-1,NA,TRBJ2-7,NA,CSVEDLSRFGYEQYF,TGCAGCGTTGAAGATCTGTCCAGGTTCGGCTACGAGCAGTACTTC
TRBV5-6,once,TRBJ2-7,NA,CASSLVSAYEQYF,TGTGCCAGCAGCTTGGTGAGCGCCTACGAGCAGTACTTC
TRBV27,NA,TRBJ2-1,TRBD2,CASRGSGSGRGNEQFF,TGTGCCAGCAGGGGCTCTGGAAGCGGGAGGGGCAATGAGCAGTTCTTC
TRBV4-1,NA,TRBJ2-1,TRBD2,CASSQVSRGRGYNEQFF,TGCGCCAGCAGCCAAGTTTCCCGAGGGAGGGGTTACAATGAGCAGTTCTTC
TRBV6-4,NA,TRBJ2-1,TRBD1,CASSDEAGTGVHEQFF,TGTGCCAGCAGTGACGAAGCAGGGACAGGGGTCCATGAGCAGTTCTTC
TRBV11-3,once,TRBJ2-1,NA,CASSLSGANEQFF,TGTGCCAGCAGCTTGTCAGGTGCCAATGAGCAGTTCTTC
TRBV14,NA,TRBJ2-1,NA,CASSQDEAGLYNEQFF,TGTGCCAGCAGCCAAGATGAGGCGGGGCTATACAATGAGCAGTTCTTC
TRBV13,NA,TRBJ1-1,TRBD1,CASSDGQGTEAFF,TGTGCCAGCAGCGACGGACAGGGCACTGAAGCTTTCTTT
TRBV25-1,NA,TRBJ2-7,NA,CASSAAYEQYF,TGTGCCAGCAGTGCTGCCTACGAGCAGTACTTC
TRBV5-1,NA,TRBJ2-2,TRBD1,CASSKGQGLAGELFF,TGCGCCAGCAGCAAGGGACAGGGGTTGGCCGGGGAGCTGTTTTTT
TRBV28,NA,TRBJ2-7,TRBD2,CASSLVLRQSSGRFTYEQYF,TGTGCCAGCAGTTTAGTCCTTCGCCAGTCTAGCGGGAGGTTCACCTACGAGCAGTACTTC
TRBV6-1,NA,TRBJ1-4,TRBD1,CASRSSGTGGEKLFF,TGTGCCAGCAGAAGTTCCGGGACAGGGGGGGAAAAACTGTTTTTT
TRBV6-1,NA,TRBJ2-3,TRBD2,CASSEAIAGGTDTQYF,TGTGCCAGCAGTGAAGCTATCGCGGGGGGCACAGATACGCAGTATTTT
TRBV6-1,NA,TRBJ1-2,NA,CASSLLDGYTF,TGTGCCAGCAGCCTTTTAGATGGCTACACCTTC
TRBV2,NA,TRBJ1-1,NA,CASTRDKNMNTEAFF,TGTGCCAGCACCCGGGACAAGAATATGAACACTGAAGCTTTCTTT
TRBV2,NA,TRBJ2-1,TRBD2,CASSMGLAGSYNEQFF,TGTGCCAGCAGCATGGGACTAGCGGGCTCCTACAATGAGCAGTTCTTC
TRBV2,NA,TRBJ1-2,NA,CASSSDTYGYTF,TGTGCCAGCAGTTCGGACACATATGGCTACACCTTC
TRBV19,NA,TRBJ2-3,TRBD2,CASTPAGATDTQYF,TGTGCCAGTACCCCAGCGGGAGCTACAGATACGCAGTATTTT
TRBV11-3,NA,TRBJ2-2,NA,CASRGTLNTGELFF,TGTGCCAGCAGAGGGACTTTGAACACCGGGGAGCTGTTTTTT
TRBV6-1,NA,TRBJ2-2,TRBD2,CASAGLAVNTGELFF,TGTGCCAGCGCTGGACTAGCGGTGAACACCGGGGAGCTGTTTTTT
TRBV7-8,NA,TRBJ2-7,NA,CASSPGQQFYEQYF,TGTGCCAGCAGCCCCGGACAGCAGTTTTACGAGCAGTACTTC
TRBV5-1,NA,TRBJ2-5,TRBD1,CASSPDTLGQGYETQYF,TGCGCCAGCAGTCCCGACACTCTTGGACAGGGGTACGAGACCCAGTACTTC